Presented here are 31 T cell receptor beta chains from one specimen sequenced in a study of lymphopenia after photon versus proton radiotherapy. TCRdb keeps only in-frame clones here, not all; method: immunoSEQ multiplex PCR. The top ten hold over 20% of the sample, which has around 22,000 clones, roughly 80% seen once. The sequencing here drew on peripheral blood, taken from a patient treated with photon-based radiotherapy. The receptor source for this set is a middle-aged man with gastric cancer.

The V call is TRBV11-2, the J call TRBJ1-4; D is uncertain. Trimming removed 5 bases at V and 5 bases at J, with 15 bases between. There are 15 residues in the CDR3. From germline, CDR1 is SGHAT and CDR2 FQNNGV. CDR3 amino acids: CASSLQRGRNEKLFF. CDR3 nucleotides: TGTGCCAGCAGCCTCCAGCGTGGGCGGAATGAAAAACTGTTTTTT.

This clone has a handful of counts. This chain's CDR3 is CASSPRQYYGYTF. The CDR3 DNA reads as TGTGCCAGCTCACCACGACAGTATTATGGCTACACCTTC. This chain links TRBV18 with TRBJ1-2, with D tentatively TRBD1 (5 bases). This CDR3 has 13 residues. V lost 1 base and J lost 5, with 8 bases in between. CDR1 and CDR2 from the germline V gene are KGHSH and LQKENI. Supplemented by reference TRBV18 and TRBJ1-2, the full variable domain reads NAGVMQNPRHLVRRRGQEARLRCSPMKGHSHVYWYRQLPEEGLKFMVYLQKENIIDESGMPKERFSAEFPKEGPSILRIQQVVRGDSAAYFCASSPRQYYGYTFGSGTRLTVV.

This clone was counted once. V gene TRBV25-1 combines with J gene TRBJ1-1, with 7 bases lining up with TRBD1. Germline CDR1 is MGHDK and CDR2 is SYGVNS. CDR3 length equals 15 residues. V trimming: 0 bases; J trimming: 5 bases; junction bases outside the gene matches: 6. This CDR3 is CASSEYPQGGTEAFF. CDR3 DNA sequence: TGTGCCAGCAGTGAATATCCCCAGGGGGGGACTGAAGCTTTCTTT.

V gene TRBV15 combines with J gene TRBJ2-1, with D uncertain. Trimming took 1 base from V and 3 from J, leaving 4 bases between them. Germline CDR1 and CDR2: LNHNV and YYDKDF (reference sequence). The CDR3 runs to 13 residues. The CDR3 loop reads CATSRGFYNEQFF. The CDR3 nucleotides read TGTGCCACCAGCAGAGGATTCTACAATGAGCAGTTCTTC.

This chain links TRBV5-8 with TRBJ2-7, with no clear D. The CDR3 length is 14 residues. V lost 4 bases and J 6 bases, leaving 17 bases between the germline ends. Germline V lookup: CDR1 SGHTS, CDR2 YDEGEE. CDR3 in DNA: TGTGCCAGCAGCCTGGCATTAGGTTTGGGCGAGCAGTACTTC. Protein product: CASSLALGLGEQYF. Complete variable domain (other parts from reference TRBV5-8 and TRBJ2-7): EAGVTQSPTHLIKTRGQQATLRCSPISGHTSVYWYQQALGLGLQFLLWYDEGEERNRGNFPPRFSGRQFPNYSSELNVNALELEDSALYLCASSLALGLGEQYFGPGTRLTVT.

The chain is built from TRBV30 and TRBJ2-7, with D unresolved. Germline V gene data show CDR1 as GTSNPN and CDR2 as SVGIG (reference sequence). The V and J ends lost 2 bases and 4 bases respectively, with 9 bases between them. This CDR3 contains 12 residues. This CDR3 reads CAWSLFGYEQYF. CDR3 sequence (DNA): TGTGCCTGGAGTCTCTTTGGGTACGAGCAGTACTTC.

The CDR3 DNA follows: TGTGCCAGCAGCAAAGACAGCCTCTATGGCTACACCTTC. This encodes CASSKDSLYGYTF. The chain recombines TRBV5-5 with TRBJ1-2; D is perhaps TRBD1 (5 bases). Germline values: CDR1 SGHKS, CDR2 YYEKEE (reference sequence). The CDR3 has 13 amino acids. The V end was cut by 4 bases, the J end by 4 bases, with 11 bases between.

Comment on this clone: Other DNA sequences in this specimen translate into the identical CDR3. This rearrangement joins TRBV5-4 to TRBJ2-3; the D call may be TRBD1 or TRBD2 (5 bases each). The germline V gene encodes CDR1 SGHNT and CDR2 YYREEE (reference sequence). The V and J ends lost 0 bases and 6 bases respectively, with 5 bases between them. This CDR3 comprises 12 residues. CDR3 loop: CASSLGGDTQYF. CDR3 coding DNA: TGTGCCAGCAGCTTGGGGGGGGATACGCAGTATTTT.

This rearrangement joins TRBV6-5 to TRBJ2-3; 10 nucleotides line up with TRBD1. Looked up from germline, CDR1 is MNHEY and CDR2 is SVGAGI. The CDR3 is 14 residues long. V was pared by 6 bases and J by 8 bases, with 8 bases of the junction left unmatched. The CDR3 bases are TGTGCCAGCAGCCCTGACAGGGACAGGGGTACGCAGTATTTT. This codes for CASSPDRDRGTQYF.

This chain joins TRBV5-6 and TRBJ1-1; D uncertain. Per the germline V gene, CDR1 is SGHDT and CDR2 is YYEEEE. The CDR3 has 13 residues. Trimming pared 4 bases from V and 11 bases from J, leaving 18 bases between. The CDR3 nucleotides read TGTGCCAGCAGCCCGCGGGTACTTCGGATGGCTTTCTTT. Amino acids: CASSPRVLRMAFF.

The chain carries TRBV11-2 and TRBJ2-7; 15 bases align to TRBD2. V dropped 5 bases and J dropped 2; count of bases not matched to a gene: 4. CDR3 size: 16 residues. Looked up from germline, CDR1 is SGHAT and CDR2 is FQNNGV. The CDR3 region has the DNA TGTGCCAGCAGCCCCCGGACTAGCGGGGGGGCCTACGAGCAGTACTTC. It specifies CASSPRTSGGAYEQYF.

V usage is TRBV19 and J usage is TRBJ1-1, with 10 bases lining up with TRBD1. V was clipped by 6 bases and J by 4 bases; unmatched bases: 8. Per germline, CDR1 LNHDA and CDR2 SQIVND (reference sequence). The CDR3 contains 15 residues. CDR3 loop: CASSDRGRSVTEAFF. As DNA, the CDR3 is TGTGCCAGTAGCGACAGGGGGCGATCGGTCACTGAAGCTTTCTTT.

The V call is TRBV27, the J call TRBJ1-1; D uncertain. The CDR3 covers 14 residues. Trimming removed 5 bases at V and 0 bases at J, with 10 bases between. Germline V gene sequence: CDR1 MNHEY, CDR2 SMNVEV (reference sequence). The CDR3 here is CASSLLVVNTEAFF. CDR3 nucleotides: TGTGCCAGCAGTCTGCTTGTGGTGAACACTGAAGCTTTCTTT.

CDR3: CASSEAQFSRGRGTGELFF. CDR3 DNA sequence: TGTGCCAGCAGTGAAGCGCAGTTCTCGAGGGGACGTGGCACCGGGGAGCTGTTTTTT. The chain couples TRBV2 to TRBJ2-2, with D perhaps being TRBD1 or TRBD2 (5 bases each). V was shortened by 0 bases and J by 4 bases, with 21 bases between the two germline ends. Germline V gene sequence: CDR1 SNHLY, CDR2 FYNNEI. The CDR3 totals 19 residues. Full variable domain (rest looked up from reference TRBV2 and TRBJ2-2): EPEVTQTPSHQVTQMGQEVILRCVPISNHLYFYWYRQILGQKVEFLVSFYNNEISEKSEIFDDQFSVERPDGSNFTLKIRSTKLEDSAMYFCASSEAQFSRGRGTGELFFGEGSRLTVL.

The V call is TRBV7-2, the J call TRBJ2-1, with D possibly called TRBD1 or TRBD2 (5 bases each). Germline V gene lookup returns CDR1 SGHTA and CDR2 FQGNSA. This CDR3 comprises 16 residues. V was shortened by 1 base and J by 15 bases, with 25 bases between the two germline ends. The CDR3 DNA reads TGTGCCAGCAGCTTAGAATCTTTTTGGGGACGCGATAGTTGGTTCTTC. This gives the protein CASSLESFWGRDSWFF.

The chain couples TRBV4-2 to TRBJ1-6; TRBD1 agrees at 7 bases. J was trimmed by 10 bases and V by 3 bases; bases with no gene match: 9. The CDR3 is made up of 15 amino acids. CDR1 and CDR2 from the germline V gene are LGHNA and YNFKEQ. The CDR3 nucleotides are TGTGCCAGCAGCCAGTCGACAGGGTGGAGGTCACCCCTCCACTTT. It yields the protein CASSQSTGWRSPLHF.

CDR3 DNA sequence: TGCGCCAGCAGCCCTGCGGGTGGAAGGTTCGTCAACGAGCAGTACTTC. Its protein is CASSPAGGRFVNEQYF. The V gene is TRBV4-3, the J gene TRBJ2-7; D is possibly TRBD2 (5 bases). From germline, CDR1 is LGHNA and CDR2 YSLEER. V was pared by 4 bases and J by 5 bases, with 21 bases between. The CDR3 spans 16 residues.

The chain has TRBV7-2 and TRBJ1-1; D is possibly TRBD1 (5 bases). The germline V and J ends were trimmed by 7 bases and 1 base, with 13 bases remaining between them. From germline, CDR1 is SGHTA and CDR2 FQGNSA. There are 14 residues in the CDR3. The CDR3 spells CASTSIGGNTEAFF. CDR3 DNA sequence: TGTGCCAGCACCAGTATCGGGGGGAACACTGAAGCTTTCTTT.

The chain couples TRBV6-6 to TRBJ1-1, with a possible D match to TRBD1 (5 bases). Germline V gives CDR1 MNHNY, CDR2 SVGAGI (reference sequence). CDR3 length: 16 amino acids. V lost 5 bases, J lost 4 bases, and 20 bases lay in between. CDR3 nucleotides: TGTGCCAGCAGTCCCCGGGGCAGGGTGAAGGGCACTGAAGCTTTCTTT. As protein: CASSPRGRVKGTEAFF.

The chain employs TRBV19 and TRBJ1-1; D is uncertain. V was trimmed by 9 bases and J by 0 bases, leaving 8 bases between them. The CDR3 sequence is 12 residues long. Germline-derived CDR1 and CDR2 are LNHDA and SQIVND (reference sequence). The CDR3 protein is CASEALNTEAFF. In DNA form, the CDR3 reads TGTGCCAGCGAGGCCCTGAACACTGAAGCTTTCTTT.

The chain links TRBV5-4 to TRBJ1-2; 12 bases align to TRBD1. This CDR3 contains 16 residues. The V gene end was trimmed by 4 bases and the J gene end by 2 bases; junction bases not matched to a gene: 6. Germline loops: CDR1 SGHNT, CDR2 YYREEE (reference sequence). This CDR3 is CASSPGQGATNYGYTF. The CDR3 bases are TGTGCCAGCAGCCCGGGACAGGGGGCCACCAACTATGGCTACACCTTC.

The chain links TRBV10-3 to TRBJ2-4; D unclear. V was trimmed by 2 bases and J by 0 bases, leaving 5 bases between them. CDR1 and CDR2 from the germline V gene are ENHRY and SYGVKD. The CDR3 has 14 residues. The DNA of the CDR3 is TGTGCCATCAGTGAGGTTCTAGCCAAAAACATTCAGTACTTC. Its protein product is CAISEVLAKNIQYF.

As to this clone: One end of the junction is discordant with germline, which a read error may explain. This chain links TRBV11-2 with TRBJ2-1; D uncertain. Germline-derived CDR1 and CDR2 are SGHAT and FQNNGV. The CDR3 has 13 residues. The DNA for the CDR3 is TGTGCCAGCAGCCTAGACATGATCGATGAGCAGTTCTTC. It codes for CASSLDMIDEQFF.

The chain is built from TRBV6-5 and TRBJ2-7; 8 nucleotides agree with TRBD1. The CDR3 totals 14 residues. With 2 bases clipped from V and 0 bases from J, the junction kept 0 bases outside the gene matches. CDR1 is MNHEY and CDR2 is SVGAGI in the germline V gene. The CDR3 here is CASSYDRGSYEQYF. In nucleotides, the CDR3 is TGTGCCAGCAGTTACGACAGGGGCTCCTACGAGCAGTACTTC.

This sequence joins TRBV4-1 and TRBJ1-4; D is unclear. Per the germline V gene, CDR1 is MGHRA and CDR2 is YSYEKL. CDR3 length: 14 amino acids. Trimming took off 2 bases at V and 5 bases at J, with 9 bases between the two ends. In DNA form, the CDR3 reads TGCGCCAGCAGCCAACCCTTCAGGAATGAAAAACTGTTTTTT. Translated, it gives CASSQPFRNEKLFF.

This rearrangement joins TRBV5-2 to TRBJ2-7; the table's D call, TRBD1, was not checked against the DNA. TRBV5-2 has pseudogene status. This CDR3 is 14 amino acids long. CDR3 protein: CASSQRTEAYEQYF. For the CDR3, the DNA is TGCGCCAGCAGCCAGAGGACAGAAGCCTACGAGCAGTACTTC.

The chain uses TRBV6-1 and TRBJ2-7; TRBD1 agrees at 8 bases. The CDR3 totals 16 residues. The germline V gene encodes CDR1 MNHNS and CDR2 SASEGT. V was pared by 3 bases and J by 3 bases, with 10 bases of the junction left unmatched. The CDR3 protein is CASSDLGGQANYEQYF. The CDR3 nucleotides are TGTGCCAGCAGTGATTTGGGGGGACAGGCTAACTACGAGCAGTACTTC.

The table lists this clone with a few counts. V gene TRBV7-2 combines with J gene TRBJ2-3; 7 bases fit TRBD2. V lost 2 bases and J lost 2; bases outside the gene matches: 13. The CDR3 spans 18 residues. Germline CDR1 is SGHTA and CDR2 is FQGNSA. The DNA of the CDR3 is TGTGCCAGCAGCTTAACGCCTAACCTCGGGGGGAACACAGATACGCAGTATTTT. Residues: CASSLTPNLGGNTDTQYF. The whole variable domain, filled in from reference TRBV7-2 and TRBJ2-3, reads GAGVSQSPSNKVTEKGKDVELRCDPISGHTALYWYRQSLGQGLEFLIYFQGNSAPDKSGLPSDRFSAERTGGSVSTLTIQRTQQEDSAVYLCASSLTPNLGGNTDTQYFGPGTRLTVL.

Only a few counts were recorded for this clone. The rearrangement uses TRBV9 and TRBJ2-1; D is unclear. From germline, CDR1 is SGDLS and CDR2 YYNGEE. The CDR3 loop spans 13 amino acids. The V end lost 0 bases, the J end lost 11 bases, and 12 bases lay between the germline ends. CDR3: CASSVEVAAKQFF. The DNA for the CDR3 is TGTGCCAGCAGCGTAGAGGTCGCCGCCAAGCAGTTCTTC.

The chain joins TRBV4-3 to TRBJ1-2; TRBD1 is a possible D gene (6 bases). Germline loops: CDR1 LGHNA, CDR2 YSLEER. The CDR3 is made up of 15 amino acids. The germline V and J ends were trimmed by 2 bases and 2 bases, with 12 bases remaining between them. The CDR3 DNA is TGCGCCAGCAGCCAATCTCGACAGGCCAACTATGGCTACACCTTC. Its protein product is CASSQSRQANYGYTF.

The V call is TRBV27, the J call TRBJ1-2; D may be TRBD1 (5 bases). The V gene lost 3 bases and the J gene lost 4 bases, with 9 bases spanning the gap. This CDR3 contains 13 residues. Germline CDR1 and CDR2: MNHEY and SMNVEV (reference sequence). CDR3 DNA sequence: TGTGCCAGCAGTTTGGAGGGGAGCTATGGCTACACCTTC. It translates to CASSLEGSYGYTF.